A single sample gave rise to the 15 T cell receptor beta chains below, sequenced in a study of T cells in Graves' hyperthyroidism and ophthalmopathy. TCR beta CDR3 regions were amplified from RNA. HTBI primers were used for first-round RT-PCR of the TCR CDR3. TCRdb re-called the multiplex PCR reads through MiXCR, storing one row per CDR3 protein. Of under 400,000 distinct CDR3 sequences in the sample, around 18% were seen once. The source material was blood. These receptors were obtained from a woman aged 40 to 49 with Graves' ophthalmopathy.

The chain is built from TRBV6-1 and TRBJ2-5; 7 bases are a match to TRBD1. J gave up 3 bases and V 3 bases, and 7 bases lay outside the gene matches. CDR3 length: 15 residues. Germline-derived CDR1 and CDR2 are MNHNS and SASEGT. The CDR3 here is CASSDQGEGEETQYF. The CDR3 DNA sequence: TGTGCCAGCAGTGACCAGGGGGAAGGCGAAGAGACCCAGTACTTC.

The chain joins TRBV30 to TRBJ1-2; 8 bases are a match to TRBD1. Germline loops: CDR1 GTSNPN, CDR2 SVGIG (reference sequence). V was clipped by 3 bases and J by 7 bases; unmatched bases: 10. CDR3 length: 14 amino acids. The CDR3 region has the DNA TGTGCCTGGAGGCAGGGGGCTTCAGCAGGTGGCTACACCTTC. Translated, it gives CAWRQGASAGGYTF.

This clonotype was counted at least ten times. The chain employs TRBV9 and TRBJ2-7; TRBD2 aligns across 9 bases. Germline lookup yields CDR1 SGDLS and CDR2 YYNGEE. The CDR3 is 15 residues long. J gave up 4 bases and V 0 bases, and 5 bases lay outside the gene matches. In DNA form, the CDR3 reads TGTGCCAGCAGCGTAGAGCCTAGCGGGACGTACGAGCAGTACTTC. Translation gives CASSVEPSGTYEQYF.

Ten or more counts support this clonotype. This sequence joins TRBV27 and TRBJ2-7; no definite D call. Germline loops: CDR1 MNHEY, CDR2 SMNVEV (reference sequence). The V end lost 0 bases, the J end lost 5 bases, and 8 bases lay between the germline ends. The CDR3 contains 13 residues. CDR3 sequence: CASSLSRLNEQYF. In nucleotides, the CDR3 is TGTGCCAGCAGTTTATCGAGGCTTAACGAGCAGTACTTC.

This rearrangement joins TRBV6-1 to TRBJ2-7; 8 nucleotides agree with TRBD2. V dropped 6 bases and J dropped 1; count of bases not matched to a gene: 11. CDR1 and CDR2 from the germline V gene are MNHNS and SASEGT. The CDR3 contains 16 residues. The CDR3 reads CASRGAGDRRSYEQYF. DNA of the CDR3: TGTGCCAGCAGGGGAGCGGGAGACCGGCGGTCCTACGAGCAGTACTTC.

This clonotype was picked up many times. The genes are TRBV11-1 and TRBJ1-5, with TRBD1 as a possible D gene (6 bases). Trimming took 1 base from V and 0 from J, leaving 13 bases between them. This CDR3 has 17 residues. Germline-derived CDR1 and CDR2 are SGHAT and FQDESV (reference sequence). The CDR3, as DNA: TGTGCCAGCAGCTTAGGAGGGGGAAGGTATAGCAATCAGCCCCAGCATTTT. Residues: CASSLGGGRYSNQPQHF. Drawing the rest from reference TRBV11-1 and TRBJ1-5, the complete variable domain is EAEVAQSPRYKITEKSQAVAFWCDPISGHATLYWYRQILGQGPELLVQFQDESVVDDSQLPKDRFSAERLKGVDSTLKIQPAELGDSAMYLCASSLGGGRYSNQPQHFGDGTRLSIL.

This clonotype was recorded at least ten times. The chain is built from TRBV6-2 or TRBV6-3 and TRBJ2-7, with 7 positions matching TRBD1. CDR3 length: 13 residues. The V gene's germline CDR1 is MNHEY and CDR2 SVGEGT. V shed 2 bases, J shed 5 bases, and the junction held 3 bases outside the gene matches. CDR3 loop: CASSYRQGHEQYF. In nucleotides, the CDR3 is TGTGCCAGCAGTTACCGACAGGGCCACGAGCAGTACTTC.

This clonotype was detected many times. The chain carries TRBV6-2 or TRBV6-3 and TRBJ2-3; 14 bases map to TRBD2. The CDR3 runs 19 residues. The germline gives CDR1 MNHEY, CDR2 SVGEGT. The ends lost 4 bases at V and 1 base at J; junction bases unmatched: 10. CDR3 sequence reads: CASSSTSGRAYGGTDTQYF. The CDR3 DNA is TGTGCCAGCAGTTCGACTAGCGGGAGGGCCTATGGAGGCACAGATACGCAGTATTTT.

This clonotype showed up many times. The J gene is TRBJ2-5, the V gene TRBV5-6; D remains unclear. The germline V gene has CDR1 SGHDT and CDR2 YYEEEE. The CDR3 contains 13 residues. V was trimmed by 1 base and J by 5 bases, leaving 9 bases between them. CDR3 region: CASSLPGWETQYF. For the CDR3, the DNA is TGTGCCAGCAGCTTGCCAGGCTGGGAGACCCAGTACTTC.

This sequence joins TRBV27 and TRBJ2-7; 10 bases are a match to TRBD1. This CDR3 contains 17 residues. Germline-derived CDR1 and CDR2 are MNHEY and SMNVEV (reference sequence). V lost 5 bases, J lost 3 bases, and 13 bases stayed unmatched. CDR3 in DNA: TGTGCCAGCAGTACGTACGGGACAGGGGTAACGGTCTACGAGCAGTACTTC. Translation: CASSTYGTGVTVYEQYF.

This clonotype was recorded at least ten times. The chain links TRBV7-2 to TRBJ2-5; 12 bases agree with TRBD2. Unmatched junction bases numbered 16, after V lost 5 bases and J lost 9 bases. The germline gives CDR1 SGHTA, CDR2 FQGNSA. The CDR3 spans 17 residues. CDR3 coding DNA: TGTGCCAGCAGCAGTATTCCCATGACTAGCGGGGGTAAGGCCCAGTACTTC. Its protein product is CASSSIPMTSGGKAQYF.

The chain uses TRBV14 and TRBJ2-5, with 10 nucleotides matching TRBD1. This CDR3 is built from 15 residues. Per the germline V gene, CDR1 is SGHDN and CDR2 is FVKESK. The V and J ends lost 6 bases and 5 bases, in that order; junction bases with no gene match: 9. The CDR3 loop is CASRRPGQGTETQYF. In DNA form, the CDR3 reads TGTGCCAGCAGACGCCCGGGACAGGGGACGGAGACCCAGTACTTC.

This clonotype has a count of ten or more. The chain couples TRBV5-5 to TRBJ1-2; D ambiguous. V was cut by 0 bases and J by 3 bases, with 15 bases left in between. This CDR3 is 16 amino acids long. Germline V gene sequence: CDR1 SGHKS, CDR2 YYEKEE (reference sequence). CDR3 DNA: TGTGCCAGCAGCTTGGTTGCAGCGTCTTACCACTATGGCTACACCTTC. Protein: CASSLVAASYHYGYTF.

This clonotype was detected ten times or more. The chain is built from TRBV11-2 and TRBJ2-5; 8 bases agree with TRBD2. With V trimmed by 5 bases and J by 3 bases, 11 bases remained unmatched. Germline-derived CDR1 and CDR2 are SGHAT and FQNNGV. The CDR3 totals 16 residues. This CDR3 reads CASSLPGVAGKETQYF. For the CDR3, the DNA is TGTGCCAGCAGCCTACCCGGAGTAGCGGGAAAAGAGACCCAGTACTTC.

This clonotype was seen repeatedly, ten times or more. The chain uses TRBV11-1 and TRBJ2-7; no definite D call. Germline V gives CDR1 SGHAT, CDR2 FQDESV (reference sequence). Trimming took off 5 bases at V and 1 base at J, with 18 bases between the two ends. The CDR3 is 16 residues long. The CDR3 loop is CASSPSLGERSYEQYF. The CDR3 nucleotides read TGTGCCAGCAGCCCTTCGCTGGGCGAAAGATCCTACGAGCAGTACTTC.